This T cell receptor beta chain was observed in a study of regulatory T cells in long-lasting Graves disease. Arm-PCR of CDR3 regions and iRepertoire HTBI primers were the basis on which TCR beta libraries were built. TCRdb ran MiXCR on the multiplex PCR reads and lists one entry per CDR3 protein. The sample lists around 400,000 distinct CDR3 sequences, 12% occurring once. The CDR3 has 14 amino acids. Trimming stripped 5 bases from V and 3 bases from J, with 13 bases between. Germline V gene data show CDR1 as MNHEY and CDR2 as SMNVEV (reference sequence). Time point specified: newly diagnosed GD, antithyroid drugs for less than 3 months. The TCR library used RNA extracted from PBMCs. Many counts were recorded for this clonotype. This same sample was also part of a study on T cells in Graves' hyperthyroidism and ophthalmopathy.

The chain is built from TRBV27 and TRBJ1-2; D possibly corresponds to TRBD1 (6 bases). The receptor was derived from a woman aged 18-30 years with Graves disease. The material was peripheral blood mononuclear cells (PBMCs), obtained at new diagnosis, from a patient treated with antithyroid drugs. The CDR3 coding sequence is TGTGCCAGCAGTCTCGGACAGAATCACTATGGCTACACCTTC. Its translation: CASSLGQNHYGYTF.